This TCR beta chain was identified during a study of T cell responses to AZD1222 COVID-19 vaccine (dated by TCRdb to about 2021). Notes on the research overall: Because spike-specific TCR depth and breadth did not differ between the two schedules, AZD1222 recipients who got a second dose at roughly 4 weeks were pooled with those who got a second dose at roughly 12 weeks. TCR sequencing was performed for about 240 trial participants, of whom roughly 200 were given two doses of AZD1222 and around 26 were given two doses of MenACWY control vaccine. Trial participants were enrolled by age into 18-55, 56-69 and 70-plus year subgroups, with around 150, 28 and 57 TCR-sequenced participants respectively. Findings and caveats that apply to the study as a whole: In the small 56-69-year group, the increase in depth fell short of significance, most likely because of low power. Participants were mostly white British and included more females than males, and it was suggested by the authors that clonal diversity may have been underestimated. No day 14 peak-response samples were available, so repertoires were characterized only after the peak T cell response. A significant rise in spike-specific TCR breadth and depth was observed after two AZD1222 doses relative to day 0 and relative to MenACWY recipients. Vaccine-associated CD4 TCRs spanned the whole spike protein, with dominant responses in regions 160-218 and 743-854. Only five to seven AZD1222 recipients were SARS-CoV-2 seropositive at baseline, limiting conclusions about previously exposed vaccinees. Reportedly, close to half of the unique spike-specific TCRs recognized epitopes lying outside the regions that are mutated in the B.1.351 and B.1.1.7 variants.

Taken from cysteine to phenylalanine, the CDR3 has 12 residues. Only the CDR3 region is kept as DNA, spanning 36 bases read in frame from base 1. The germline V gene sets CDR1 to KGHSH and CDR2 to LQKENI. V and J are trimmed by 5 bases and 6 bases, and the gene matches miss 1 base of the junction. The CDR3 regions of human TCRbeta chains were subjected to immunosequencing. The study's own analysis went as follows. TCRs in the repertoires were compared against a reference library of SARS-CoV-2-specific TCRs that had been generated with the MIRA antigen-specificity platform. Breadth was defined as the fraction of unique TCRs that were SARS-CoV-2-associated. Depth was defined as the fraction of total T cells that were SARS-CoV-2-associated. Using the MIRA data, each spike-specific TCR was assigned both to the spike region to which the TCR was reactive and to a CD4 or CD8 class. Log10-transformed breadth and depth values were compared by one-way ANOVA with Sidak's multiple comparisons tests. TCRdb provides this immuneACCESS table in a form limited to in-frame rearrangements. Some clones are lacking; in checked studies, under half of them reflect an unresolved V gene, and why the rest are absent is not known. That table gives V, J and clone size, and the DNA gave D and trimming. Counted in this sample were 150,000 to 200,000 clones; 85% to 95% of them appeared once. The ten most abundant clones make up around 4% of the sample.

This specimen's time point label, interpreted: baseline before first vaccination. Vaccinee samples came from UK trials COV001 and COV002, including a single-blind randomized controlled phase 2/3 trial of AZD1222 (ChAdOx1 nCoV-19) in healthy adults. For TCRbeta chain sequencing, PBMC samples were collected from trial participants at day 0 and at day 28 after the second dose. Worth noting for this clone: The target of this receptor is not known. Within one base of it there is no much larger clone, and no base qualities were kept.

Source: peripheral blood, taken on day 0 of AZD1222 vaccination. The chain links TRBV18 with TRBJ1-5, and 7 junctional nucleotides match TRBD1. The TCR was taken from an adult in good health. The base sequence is TGTGCCAGCTCAGACAGGGTTCAGCCCCAGCATTTT. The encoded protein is CASSDRVQPQHF.